This entry describes one T cell receptor (beta chain). Per germline, CDR1 SEHNR and CDR2 FQNEAQ (reference sequence). Trimming stripped 4 bases from V and 3 bases from J, with 8 bases between. This CDR3 contains 13 residues. These data come from a study of control samples from healthy donors and cancer patients. TCRdb keeps only in-frame clones here, not all; method: immunoSEQ multiplex PCR. The sample shows 120,000 or so clones, about 90% of them seen only once. Sequenced sample: blood. The sequence was obtained from a man aged 18 to 29 in good health. V usage is TRBV7-9 and J usage is TRBJ2-3, with D uncertain. Written as DNA, the CDR3 is TGTGCCAGCAGCTCCATGGGGACAGATACGCAGTATTTT. Its protein product is CASSSMGTDTQYF.